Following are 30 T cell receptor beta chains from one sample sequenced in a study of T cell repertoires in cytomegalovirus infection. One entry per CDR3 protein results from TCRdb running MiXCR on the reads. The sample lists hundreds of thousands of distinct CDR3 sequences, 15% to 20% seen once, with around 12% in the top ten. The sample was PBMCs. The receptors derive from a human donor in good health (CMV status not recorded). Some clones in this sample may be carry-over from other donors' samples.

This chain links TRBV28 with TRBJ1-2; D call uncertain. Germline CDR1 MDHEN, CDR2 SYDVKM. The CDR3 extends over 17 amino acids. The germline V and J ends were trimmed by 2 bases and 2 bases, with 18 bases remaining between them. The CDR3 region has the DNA TGTGCCAGCAGTTTAAACCACCGGACCCCAGCCAACTATGGCTACACCTTC. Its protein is CASSLNHRTPANYGYTF.

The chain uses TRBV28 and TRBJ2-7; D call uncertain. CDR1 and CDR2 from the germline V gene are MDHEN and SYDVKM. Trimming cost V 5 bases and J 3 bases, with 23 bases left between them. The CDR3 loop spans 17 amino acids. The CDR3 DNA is TGTGCCAGCAGTCCCCTCCCCCCCATCATCGGTGGCTACGAGCAGTACTTC. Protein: CASSPLPPIIGGYEQYF.

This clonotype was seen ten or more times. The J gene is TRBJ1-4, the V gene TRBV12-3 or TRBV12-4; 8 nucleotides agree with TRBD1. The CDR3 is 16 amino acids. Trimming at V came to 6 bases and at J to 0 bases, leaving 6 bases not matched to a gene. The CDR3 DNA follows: TGTGCCAGCAGCGTAACAGGGGGAGCAACTAATGAAAAACTGTTTTTT. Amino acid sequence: CASSVTGGATNEKLFF.

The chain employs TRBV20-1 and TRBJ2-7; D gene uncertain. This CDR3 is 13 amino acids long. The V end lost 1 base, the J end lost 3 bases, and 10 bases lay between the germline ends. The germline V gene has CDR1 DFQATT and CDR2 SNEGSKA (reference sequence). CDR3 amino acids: CSARGGNHYEQYF. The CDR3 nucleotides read TGCAGTGCTAGAGGTGGGAACCACTACGAGCAGTACTTC.

The CDR3 sequence is CSAKMVGVSTGSPLHF. The CDR3 region has the DNA TGCAGTGCAAAAATGGTGGGGGTATCGACGGGGTCACCCCTCCACTTT. The chain combines TRBV20-1 with TRBJ1-6; D is possibly TRBD1 (5 bases). Germline assignment: CDR1 DFQATT and CDR2 SNEGSKA (reference sequence). The length of the CDR3 is 16 residues. Trimming took 6 bases from V and 10 from J, leaving 25 bases between them.

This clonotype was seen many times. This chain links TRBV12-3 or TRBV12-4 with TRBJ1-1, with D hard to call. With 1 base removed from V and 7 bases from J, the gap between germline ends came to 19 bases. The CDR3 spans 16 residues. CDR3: CASSLGDRPTVGEAFF. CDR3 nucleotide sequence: TGTGCCAGCAGTTTAGGGGATCGACCCACGGTTGGTGAAGCTTTCTTT.

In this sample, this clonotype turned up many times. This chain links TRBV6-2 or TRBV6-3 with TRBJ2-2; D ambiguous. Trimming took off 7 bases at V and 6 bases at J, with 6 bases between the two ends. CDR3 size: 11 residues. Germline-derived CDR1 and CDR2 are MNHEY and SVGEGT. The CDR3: CASNEAGELFF. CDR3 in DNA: TGTGCCAGCAACGAGGCCGGGGAGCTGTTTTTT.

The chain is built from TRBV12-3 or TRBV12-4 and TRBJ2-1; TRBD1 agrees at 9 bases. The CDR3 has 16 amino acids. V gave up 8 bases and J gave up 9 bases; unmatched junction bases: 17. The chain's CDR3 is CASLDTRGQGKGEQFF. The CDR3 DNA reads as TGTGCCAGCCTAGACACGCGGGGACAGGGTAAAGGTGAGCAGTTCTTC.

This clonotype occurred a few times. CDR3 bases: TGTGCCAGCAGTTATGACACGGCCATTCCCGGGGAGCTGTTTTTT. Translation: CASSYDTAIPGELFF. V gene TRBV6-5 combines with J gene TRBJ2-2; no definite D call. Germline CDR1 and CDR2: MNHEY and SVGAGI. V was trimmed by 3 bases and J by 6 bases, leaving 14 bases between them. The CDR3 has 15 amino acids.

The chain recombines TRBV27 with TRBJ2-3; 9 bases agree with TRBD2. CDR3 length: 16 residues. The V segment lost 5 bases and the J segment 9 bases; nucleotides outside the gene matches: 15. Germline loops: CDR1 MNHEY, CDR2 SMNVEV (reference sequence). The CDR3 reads CASSPSAGGGVETQYF. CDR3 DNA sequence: TGTGCCAGCAGTCCCTCAGCGGGGGGCGGGGTTGAGACGCAGTATTTT.

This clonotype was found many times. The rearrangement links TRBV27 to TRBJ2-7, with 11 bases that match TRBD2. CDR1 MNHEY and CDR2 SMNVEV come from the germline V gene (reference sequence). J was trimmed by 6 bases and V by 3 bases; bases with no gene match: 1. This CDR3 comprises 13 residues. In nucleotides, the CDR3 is TGTGCCAGCAGTTTCGGACTAGCGGGCGAGCAGTACTTC. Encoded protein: CASSFGLAGEQYF.

The CDR3 loop is CASSNGQSSYNEQFF. DNA for the CDR3: TGTGCCAGCAGCAATGGACAGAGCTCCTACAATGAGCAGTTCTTC. This sequence joins TRBV27 and TRBJ2-1; a weak D match, TRBD1 (6 bases). V lost 6 bases and J 0 bases, leaving 12 bases between the germline ends. The length of the CDR3 is 15 residues. Germline loops: CDR1 MNHEY, CDR2 SMNVEV (reference sequence).

The DNA for the CDR3 is TGTGCCAGCAGTTCGACGCAGGGCCCCGGAAACACCATATATTTT. Encoded protein: CASSSTQGPGNTIYF. The chain has TRBV27 and TRBJ1-3, with TRBD1 as a possible D gene (5 bases). This CDR3 contains 15 residues. The V end lost 4 bases, the J end lost 4 bases, and 14 bases lay between the germline ends. CDR1 is MNHEY and CDR2 is SMNVEV in the germline V gene (reference sequence).

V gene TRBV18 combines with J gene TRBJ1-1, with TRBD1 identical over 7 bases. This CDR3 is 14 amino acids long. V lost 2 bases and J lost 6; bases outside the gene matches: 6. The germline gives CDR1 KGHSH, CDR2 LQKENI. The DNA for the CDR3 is TGTGCCAGCTCACCATTGACAGGGAAGTCTGAAGCTTTCTTT. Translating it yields CASSPLTGKSEAFF.

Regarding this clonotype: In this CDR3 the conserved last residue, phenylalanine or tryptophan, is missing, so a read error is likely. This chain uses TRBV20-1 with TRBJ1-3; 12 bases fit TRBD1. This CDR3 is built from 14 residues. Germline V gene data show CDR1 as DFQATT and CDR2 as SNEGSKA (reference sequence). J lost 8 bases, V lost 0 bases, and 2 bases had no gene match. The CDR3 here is CSAREGQGAYTIYS. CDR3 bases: TGCAGTGCTAGAGAGGGACAGGGGGCATACACCATATATTCT.

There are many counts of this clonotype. Written as DNA, the CDR3 is TGTGCCAGTAGCTCGGACAGTCTCTATGGCTACACCTTC. Amino acid sequence: CASSSDSLYGYTF. The V call is TRBV19, the J call TRBJ1-2; D might be TRBD1 (6 bases). Germline values: CDR1 LNHDA, CDR2 SQIVND (reference sequence). V lost 6 bases and J 4 bases, leaving 12 bases between the germline ends. CDR3 length equals 13 residues.

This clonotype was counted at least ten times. CDR3 in amino acids: CASSFGQYNQPQHF. The CDR3 nucleotides read TGTGCCAGCAGCTTCGGACAGTACAATCAGCCCCAGCATTTT. The J gene is TRBJ1-5, the V gene TRBV7-8, with D possibly TRBD1 on 6 matching bases. The germline V and J ends were trimmed by 3 bases and 3 bases, with 9 bases remaining between them. The CDR3 contains 14 residues. Germline V gene sequence: CDR1 SGHVS, CDR2 FQNEAQ.

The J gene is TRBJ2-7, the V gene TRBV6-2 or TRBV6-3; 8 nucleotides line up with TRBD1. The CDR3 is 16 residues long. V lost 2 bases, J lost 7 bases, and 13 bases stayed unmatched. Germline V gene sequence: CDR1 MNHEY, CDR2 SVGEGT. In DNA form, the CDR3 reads TGTGCCAGCAGTTACGCCCCCGGGACAGGTTCTTGGGAGCAGTACTTC. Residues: CASSYAPGTGSWEQYF.

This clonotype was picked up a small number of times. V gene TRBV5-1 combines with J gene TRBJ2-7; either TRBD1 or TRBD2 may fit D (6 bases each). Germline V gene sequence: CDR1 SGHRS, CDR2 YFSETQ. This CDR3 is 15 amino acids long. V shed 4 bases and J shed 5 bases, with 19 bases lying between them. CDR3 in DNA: TGCGCCAGCAGCCCGCTAACGGGGGCTCAGAACGAGCAGTACTTC. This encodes CASSPLTGAQNEQYF.

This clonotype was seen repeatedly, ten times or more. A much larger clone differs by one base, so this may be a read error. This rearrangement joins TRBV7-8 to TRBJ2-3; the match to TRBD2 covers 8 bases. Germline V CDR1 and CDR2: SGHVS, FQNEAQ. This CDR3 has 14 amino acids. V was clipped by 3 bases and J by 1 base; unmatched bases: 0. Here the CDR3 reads CASSFSGGTDTQYF. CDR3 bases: TGTGCCAGCAGCTTTAGCGGGGGCACAGATACGCAGTATTTT.

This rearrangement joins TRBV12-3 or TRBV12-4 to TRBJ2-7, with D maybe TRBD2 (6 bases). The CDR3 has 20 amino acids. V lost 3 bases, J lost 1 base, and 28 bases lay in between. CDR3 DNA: TGTGCCAGCAGTTTCGTCCGGTTTTTAGGATCTAGAGGGAGGTCCTACGAGCAGTACTTC. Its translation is CASSFVRFLGSRGRSYEQYF.

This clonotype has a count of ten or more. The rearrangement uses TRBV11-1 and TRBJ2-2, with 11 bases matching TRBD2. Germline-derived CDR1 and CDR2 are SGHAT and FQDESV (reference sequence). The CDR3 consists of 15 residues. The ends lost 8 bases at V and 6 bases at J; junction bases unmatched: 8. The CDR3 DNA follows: TGTGCCAGCCGCTCCAGTAGCGGGGGGGCCGGGGAGCTGTTTTTT. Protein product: CASRSSSGGAGELFF.

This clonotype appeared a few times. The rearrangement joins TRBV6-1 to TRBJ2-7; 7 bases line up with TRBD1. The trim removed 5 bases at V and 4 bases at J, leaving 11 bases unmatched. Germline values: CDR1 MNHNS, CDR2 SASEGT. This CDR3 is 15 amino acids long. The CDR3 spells CASSNYGLQGYEQYF. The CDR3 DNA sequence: TGTGCCAGCAGTAATTACGGCCTACAGGGGTACGAGCAGTACTTC.

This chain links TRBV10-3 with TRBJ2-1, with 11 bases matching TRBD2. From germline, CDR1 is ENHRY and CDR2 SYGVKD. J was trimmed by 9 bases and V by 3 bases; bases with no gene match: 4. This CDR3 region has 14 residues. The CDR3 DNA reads TGTGCCATCAGTGATAGCGGGGGGGAGATTGAGCAGTTCTTC. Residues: CAISDSGGEIEQFF.

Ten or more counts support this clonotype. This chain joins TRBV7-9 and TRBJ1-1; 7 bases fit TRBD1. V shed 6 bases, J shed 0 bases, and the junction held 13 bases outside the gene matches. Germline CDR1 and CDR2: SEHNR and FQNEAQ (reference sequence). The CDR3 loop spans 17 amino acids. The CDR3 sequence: CASSGDRRFLMNTEAFF. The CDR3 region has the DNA TGTGCCAGCAGTGGGGACAGACGATTCCTCATGAACACTGAAGCTTTCTTT.

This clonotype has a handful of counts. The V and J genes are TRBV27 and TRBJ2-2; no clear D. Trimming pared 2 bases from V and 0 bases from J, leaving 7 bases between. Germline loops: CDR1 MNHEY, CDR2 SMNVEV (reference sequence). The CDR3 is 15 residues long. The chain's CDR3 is CASSLNQANTGELFF. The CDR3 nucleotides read TGTGCCAGCAGTTTAAACCAGGCGAACACCGGGGAGCTGTTTTTT.

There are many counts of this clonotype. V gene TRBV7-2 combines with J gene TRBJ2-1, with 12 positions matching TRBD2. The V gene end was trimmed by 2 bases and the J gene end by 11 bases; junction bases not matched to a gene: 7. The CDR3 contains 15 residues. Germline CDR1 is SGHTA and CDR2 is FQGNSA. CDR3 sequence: CASSLRASGGAKQFF. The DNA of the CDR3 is TGTGCCAGCAGCTTAAGGGCTAGCGGGGGGGCCAAGCAGTTCTTC.

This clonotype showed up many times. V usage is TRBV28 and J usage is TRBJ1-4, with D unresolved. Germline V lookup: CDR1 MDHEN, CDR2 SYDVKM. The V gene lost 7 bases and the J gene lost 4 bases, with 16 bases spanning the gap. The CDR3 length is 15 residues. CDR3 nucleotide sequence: TGTGCCAGCATCGCCGGTAGTGCGAATAATGAAAAACTGTTTTTT. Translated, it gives CASIAGSANNEKLFF. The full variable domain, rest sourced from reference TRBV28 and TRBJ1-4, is DVKVTQSSRYLVKRTGEKVFLECVQDMDHENMFWYRQDPGLGLRLIYFSYDVKMKEKGDIPEGYSVSREKKERFSLILESASTNQTSMYLCASIAGSANNEKLFFGSGTQLSVL.

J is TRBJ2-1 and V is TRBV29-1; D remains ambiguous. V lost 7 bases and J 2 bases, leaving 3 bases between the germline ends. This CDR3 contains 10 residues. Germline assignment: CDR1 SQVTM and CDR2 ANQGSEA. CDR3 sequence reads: CSGAYNEQFF. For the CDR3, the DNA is TGCAGCGGTGCCTACAATGAGCAGTTCTTC.

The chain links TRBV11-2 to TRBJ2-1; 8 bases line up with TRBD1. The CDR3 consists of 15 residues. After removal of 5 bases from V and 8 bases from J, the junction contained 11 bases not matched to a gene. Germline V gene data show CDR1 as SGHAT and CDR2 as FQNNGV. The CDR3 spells CASSNYRGSNHEQFF. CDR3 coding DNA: TGTGCCAGCAGCAACTACAGGGGGTCTAATCATGAGCAGTTCTTC.